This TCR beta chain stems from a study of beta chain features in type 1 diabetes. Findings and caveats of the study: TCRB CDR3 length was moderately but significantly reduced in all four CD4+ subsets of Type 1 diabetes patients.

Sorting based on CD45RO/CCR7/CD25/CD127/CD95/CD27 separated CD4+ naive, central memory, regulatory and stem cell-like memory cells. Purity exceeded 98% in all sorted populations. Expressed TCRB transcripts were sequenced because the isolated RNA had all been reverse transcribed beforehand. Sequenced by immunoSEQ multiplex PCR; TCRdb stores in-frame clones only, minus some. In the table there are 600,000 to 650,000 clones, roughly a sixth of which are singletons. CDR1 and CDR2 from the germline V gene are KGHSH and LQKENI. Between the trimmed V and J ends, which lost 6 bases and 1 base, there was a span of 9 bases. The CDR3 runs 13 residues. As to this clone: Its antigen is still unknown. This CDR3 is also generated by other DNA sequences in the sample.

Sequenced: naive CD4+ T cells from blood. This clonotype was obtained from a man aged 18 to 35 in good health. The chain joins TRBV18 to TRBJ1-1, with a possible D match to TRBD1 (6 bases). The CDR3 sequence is CASSPTGNTEAFF. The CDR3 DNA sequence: TGTGCCAGCTCGCCGACAGGGAACACTGAAGCTTTCTTT.